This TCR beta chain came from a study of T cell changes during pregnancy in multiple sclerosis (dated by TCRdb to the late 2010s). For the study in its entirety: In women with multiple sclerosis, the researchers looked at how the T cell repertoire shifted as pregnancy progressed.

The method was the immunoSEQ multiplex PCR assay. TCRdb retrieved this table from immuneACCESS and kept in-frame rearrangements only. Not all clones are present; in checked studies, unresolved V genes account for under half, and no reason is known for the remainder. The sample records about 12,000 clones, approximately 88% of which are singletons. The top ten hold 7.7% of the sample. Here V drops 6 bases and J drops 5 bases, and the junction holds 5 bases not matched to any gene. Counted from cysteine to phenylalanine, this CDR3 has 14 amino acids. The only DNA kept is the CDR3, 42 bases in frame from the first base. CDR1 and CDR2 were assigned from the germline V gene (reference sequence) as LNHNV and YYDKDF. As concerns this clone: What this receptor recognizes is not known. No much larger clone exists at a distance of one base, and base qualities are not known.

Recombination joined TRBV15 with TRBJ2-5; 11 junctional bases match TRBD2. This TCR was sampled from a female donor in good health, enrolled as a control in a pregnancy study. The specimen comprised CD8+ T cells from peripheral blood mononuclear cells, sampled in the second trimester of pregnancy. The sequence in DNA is TGTGCCACCAGTCTAGCGGGGGGACGGGAGACCCAGTACTTC. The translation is CATSLAGGRETQYF.